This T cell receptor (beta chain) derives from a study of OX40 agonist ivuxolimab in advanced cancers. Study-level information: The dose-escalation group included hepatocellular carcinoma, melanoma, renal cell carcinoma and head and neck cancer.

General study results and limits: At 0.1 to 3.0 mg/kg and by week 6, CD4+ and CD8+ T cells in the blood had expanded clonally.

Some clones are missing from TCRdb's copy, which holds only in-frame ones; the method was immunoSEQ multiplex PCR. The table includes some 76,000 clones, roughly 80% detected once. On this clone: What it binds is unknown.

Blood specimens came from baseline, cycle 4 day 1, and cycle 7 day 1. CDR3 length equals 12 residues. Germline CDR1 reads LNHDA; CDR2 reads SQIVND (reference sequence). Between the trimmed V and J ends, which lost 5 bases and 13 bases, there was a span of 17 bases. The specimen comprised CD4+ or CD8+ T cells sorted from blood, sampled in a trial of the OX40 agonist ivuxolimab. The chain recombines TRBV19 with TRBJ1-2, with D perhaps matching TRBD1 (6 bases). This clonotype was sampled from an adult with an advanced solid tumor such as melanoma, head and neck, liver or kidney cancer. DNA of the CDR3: TGTGCCAGTAGTCTCCAGGACAGTCAGTCCACCTTC. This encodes CASSLQDSQSTF. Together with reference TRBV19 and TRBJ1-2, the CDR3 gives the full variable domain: DGGITQSPKYLFRKEGQNVTLSCEQNLNHDAMYWYRQDPGQGLRLIYYSQIVNDFQKGDIAEGYSVSREKKESFPLTVTSAQKNPTAFYLCASSLQDSQSTFGSGTRLTVV.